The 15 T cell receptor beta chains listed next were all sequenced from one sample in a study of control samples from healthy donors and cancer patients. Profiled with immunoSEQ multiplex PCR; TCRdb holds only in-frame clones, not every one. The sample includes 80,000 or so clones, 85% to 95% of them seen just once. The specimen was blood. All receptors derive from a woman aged 40 to 50 in good health.

The chain uses TRBV5-4 and TRBJ2-2, with D perhaps assigned TRBD1 or TRBD2 (5 bases each). V was trimmed by 4 bases and J by 6 bases, leaving 13 bases between them. The germline gives CDR1 SGHNT, CDR2 YYREEE (reference sequence). There are 14 residues in the CDR3. CDR3 sequence: CASSPGPGPGELFF. CDR3 coding DNA: TGTGCCAGCAGCCCGGGACCGGGCCCCGGGGAGCTGTTTTTT.

This chain connects TRBV10-3 to TRBJ2-5; 13 bases are a match to TRBD2. The junction had 2 bases not matched to a gene; V was cut back by 6 bases and J by 1 base. This CDR3 is 15 amino acids long. Germline V CDR1 and CDR2: ENHRY, SYGVKD. CDR3 sequence: CAISRTSGGQETQYF. The CDR3 DNA reads TGTGCCATCAGCCGGACTAGCGGGGGCCAAGAGACCCAGTACTTC.

This chain joins TRBV11-2 and TRBJ1-6, with D possibly TRBD1 on 5 matching bases. V was cut by 1 base and J by 14 bases, with 12 bases left in between. The length of the CDR3 is 13 residues. The germline V gene has CDR1 SGHAT and CDR2 FQNNGV. CDR3 DNA sequence: TGTGCCAGCAGCTTAGTAGTGCAGGGTACCCTCCACTTT. It translates to CASSLVVQGTLHF.

V and J are TRBV20-1 and TRBJ2-1; D is undetermined. The CDR3 contains 11 residues. V dropped 0 bases and J dropped 8 bases, with 5 bases sitting between them. The germline V gene has CDR1 DFQATT and CDR2 SNEGSKA (reference sequence). The CDR3 sequence: CSAREPHEQFF. The CDR3 nucleotides are TGCAGTGCTAGAGAGCCGCATGAGCAGTTCTTC.

This chain links TRBV9 with TRBJ2-1; the D gene is possibly TRBD1 (5 bases). The V gene lost 7 bases and the J gene lost 0 bases, with 8 bases spanning the gap. CDR1 is SGDLS, CDR2 YYNGEE, per germline. CDR3 length: 13 amino acids. The CDR3 DNA sequence: TGTGCCAGCGGTCAGGGCTCCTACAATGAGCAGTTCTTC. It yields the protein CASGQGSYNEQFF.

CDR3 in amino acids: CASSPPRAGEQYF. Written as DNA, the CDR3 is TGTGCCAGCAGTCCCCCACGGGCCGGCGAGCAGTACTTC. V gene TRBV27 combines with J gene TRBJ2-7; D is unresolved. Per the germline V gene, CDR1 is MNHEY and CDR2 is SMNVEV (reference sequence). V gave up 5 bases and J gave up 6 bases, with 14 bases separating them. The CDR3 has 13 residues.

Only one count was recorded for this clone. This rearrangement joins TRBV12-5 to TRBJ2-3; 10 positions agree with TRBD2. The CDR3 spans 17 residues. With 4 bases clipped from V and 3 bases from J, the junction kept 10 bases outside the gene matches. Germline lookup yields CDR1 LGHNT and CDR2 FRNRAP. The CDR3 is CASGSGLASLLTDTQYF. CDR3 coding DNA: TGTGCTAGTGGTTCGGGACTAGCGTCTCTGCTGACAGATACGCAGTATTTT.

The chain is built from TRBV19 and TRBJ1-3, with D uncertain. This CDR3 comprises 14 residues. V lost 6 bases, J lost 4 bases, and 13 bases lay in between. From germline, CDR1 is LNHDA and CDR2 SQIVND (reference sequence). The chain's CDR3 is CASRNRELGNTIYF. CDR3 in DNA: TGTGCCAGTAGGAACCGGGAACTCGGAAACACCATATATTTT.

The genes are TRBV9 and TRBJ2-2; D is perhaps TRBD1 (6 bases). This CDR3 contains 14 residues. Trimming shortened V by 5 bases and J by 2 bases, and 10 bases separated the two germline ends. CDR1 SGDLS and CDR2 YYNGEE come from the germline V gene. The CDR3 DNA follows: TGTGCCAGCAGAGAGGACAGAAACACCGGGGAGCTGTTTTTT. It codes for CASREDRNTGELFF.

The chain combines TRBV6-5 with TRBJ2-1; 8 nucleotides align to TRBD2. The germline V gene has CDR1 MNHEY and CDR2 SVGAGI. V was pared by 6 bases and J by 2 bases, with 3 bases of the junction left unmatched. The CDR3 length is 14 residues. The CDR3 sequence is CASRLTSAYNEQFF. CDR3 nucleotides: TGTGCCAGCAGGTTGACTAGCGCCTACAATGAGCAGTTCTTC.

The chain carries TRBV5-1 and TRBJ2-1; D ambiguous. The CDR3 spans 14 residues. The germline V gene encodes CDR1 SGHRS and CDR2 YFSETQ. The V end was cut by 0 bases, the J end by 3 bases, with 7 bases between. The chain's CDR3 is CASSLEAVYNEQFF. DNA of the CDR3: TGCGCCAGCAGCTTGGAAGCCGTCTACAATGAGCAGTTCTTC.

As to this clone: The germline gene is not matched at one end of the junction; a read error may be the cause. V and J are TRBV9 and TRBJ2-2; D might be TRBD1 or TRBD2, each matching 7 bases. The CDR3 is made up of 15 amino acids. The germline CDR1 and CDR2 sequences are SGDLS and YYNGEE. For the CDR3, the DNA is TGTGCCAGCAGCGAGGGGGCGGGAGAACACCGGGGAGCTGTTTTT. This gives the protein CASSEGAGEHRGAVF.

This chain uses TRBV2 with TRBJ1-1; D is possibly TRBD1 (6 bases). The germline V gene has CDR1 SNHLY and CDR2 FYNNEI. CDR3 length equals 14 residues. V was cut by 5 bases and J by 0 bases, with 10 bases left in between. The CDR3 DNA follows: TGTGCCAGCAGTCCCAACAGGGTGAACACTGAAGCTTTCTTT. It specifies CASSPNRVNTEAFF.

The genes are TRBV11-2 and TRBJ1-6; D is unclear. There are 16 residues in the CDR3. Deletions cut 1 base from V and 3 bases from J, with 10 bases between. Per the germline V gene, CDR1 is SGHAT and CDR2 is FQNNGV. This chain's CDR3 is CASSLGPANYNSPLHF. The CDR3 nucleotides read TGTGCCAGCAGCTTAGGTCCAGCAAACTATAATTCACCCCTCCACTTT.

The rearrangement links TRBV12-3 or TRBV12-4 to TRBJ1-2; no firm D call. The V gene lost 6 bases and the J gene lost 8 bases, with 10 bases spanning the gap. CDR3 size: 11 residues. CDR3 bases: TGTGCCAGCAGCGGCCCTTTCGGCTACACCTTC. Its protein product is CASSGPFGYTF.